What follows describes a single T cell receptor beta chain. This clone's antigen is unknown. No quality values exist for individual bases; no much larger clone is one base distant. The data belong to a study of blood T cell repertoires in COVID-19 (dated by TCRdb to the early 2020s). At the level of the whole study: Collaborator samples came from the United States, Italy and Spain and covered acute and convalescent phases of COVID-19. Samples were obtained from the ongoing ImmuneRACE study (first 160 participants) and from approximately 1,200 subjects provided by 6 global collaborators. Nearly every sample came with metadata listing a de-identified subject ID, COVID-19 status, age in years and sex. HLA class I and class II types, where available, came from metadata supplied by the sample provider rather than from assay-based typing. A freely available public database, intended as a resource for researchers studying the immune response to SARS-CoV-2, is where the repertoires were released. The prospective study material was composed of cDNA or gDNA derived from T cells, B-cell-depleted T cells, or PBMCs. The dataset comprised deeply sampled blood TCRbeta repertoires from subjects exposed to, actively infected with, or recovered from COVID-19. Points the paper makes about the study in general: Clinical and demographic metadata were provided uncurated, with the amount varying by source and participant.

The immunoSEQ Assay, a bias-controlled multiplex PCR, was used to amplify TCRbeta CDR3 regions from genomic DNA. Per the authors' processing: Nucleated cell counts per sample were estimated from amplification of reference gene primers within the assay. To quantify the absolute abundance of each unique TCRbeta CDR3 rearrangement, sequence reads were collapsed and filtered. Productive Simpson clonality was computed per sample as the square root of Simpson's diversity index over productive rearrangements. The source is immuneACCESS, and TCRdb retained only in-frame sequences with V and J called. Part of the clones is not carried over; for the studies checked, unresolved V genes explain less than half of this, and the remainder is unexplained. That table is the source of V, J and clone size, and D and trimming were worked out from the DNA. The sample table contains fewer than 150,000 clones; only one count was recorded for around 89% of them. Approximately 11% of the sample comes from the top ten.

Here V drops 4 bases and J drops 7 bases, and the junction holds 9 bases not matched to any gene. CDR1 is given as SGHRS and CDR2 as YFSETQ, both from the germline V gene. The CDR3 runs 14 residues from the cysteine to the phenylalanine. Only CDR3 DNA remains: 42 bases, in frame from the first base. The collaborating institutions used their own protocols to collect whole blood in K2EDTA tubes. For TCRbeta analysis, collaborators shipped samples in one of three forms: frozen whole blood, isolated PBMCs, or DNA extracted from either of those sample types. The rearrangement joined TRBV5-1 to TRBJ2-7, with 9 central nucleotides matching TRBD1. The origin of this receptor is a woman of 80 years or more with acute or convalescent COVID-19. Sequenced: peripheral blood. For the CDR3, the sequence is CASSIQGASGEQYF. The nucleotide sequence is given as TGCGCCAGCAGCATACAGGGGGCTTCGGGTGAGCAGTACTTC.